The following is a T cell receptor beta chain sequence with its context. Its antigen remains unidentified. The data were taken from a study of shared clonotypes between healthy human individuals. Study-level findings and limits: Against clonotypes common to all four donors, non-shared ones had lower generation probabilities. Generally, estimated richness proved larger in naive subsets than it did in memory subsets. Only blood was sampled, and tissue TCR repertoires likely differ from blood ones.

The CDR3 is made up of 15 amino acids. CDR1 is SEHNR, CDR2 FQNEAQ, per germline (reference sequence). V lost 5 bases to trimming and J lost 2 bases; unmatched junction nucleotides: 5. At a deep level, the assay was run. Clones were sequenced by immunoSEQ multiplex PCR, and TCRdb holds only the in-frame ones, with some missing. The sample carries roughly 2.5 million clones, over 85% recorded once. This sequence originates from a man between 18 and 29 years old in good health. The V call is TRBV7-9, the J call TRBJ2-3; 9 nucleotides align to TRBD2. Specimen: naive CD4+ T cells sorted from blood. Subset in this sample: CD45RA+ positively selected. The CDR3 region is CASSKTSGNTDTQYF. The CDR3 region has the DNA TGTGCCAGCAGCAAGACTAGCGGAAACACAGATACGCAGTATTTT.